Here is one TCR beta chain with its context. The data belong to a study of blood T cells in healthy people across ages. Primed by a sample-barcoded 5' primer and a J-beta primer mix, a second PCR proceeded for 7 to 11 cycles. Using its own MiXCR run on the 5' RACE reads, TCRdb lists one record per CDR3 protein. The sample contains roughly 1,300,000 distinct CDR3 sequences, 55% to 75% of which appear only once. J gave up 11 bases and V 2 bases, and 10 bases lay outside the gene matches. CDR1 MGHRA and CDR2 YSYEKL come from the germline V gene. This CDR3 is built from 15 residues. The V call is TRBV4-1, the J call TRBJ2-3; 10 bases agree with TRBD2. The TCR sequence derives from a man aged 18 to 29 in good health. Sequenced: blood. For the CDR3, the DNA is TGCGCCAGCAGCCAAATGAGACTAGCGGGCTCTAGGCAGTATTTT. Residues: CASSQMRLAGSRQYF.